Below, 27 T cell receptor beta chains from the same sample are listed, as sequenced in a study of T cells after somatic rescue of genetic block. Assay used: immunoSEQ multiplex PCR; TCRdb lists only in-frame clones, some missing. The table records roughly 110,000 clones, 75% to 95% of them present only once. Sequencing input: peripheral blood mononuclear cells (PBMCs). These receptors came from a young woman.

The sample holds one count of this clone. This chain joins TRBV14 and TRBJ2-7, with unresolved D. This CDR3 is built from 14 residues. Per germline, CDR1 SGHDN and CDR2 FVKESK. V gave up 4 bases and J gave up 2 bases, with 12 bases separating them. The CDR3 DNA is TGTGCCAGCAGCCCGGACGGTCTGCCCTACGAGCAGTACTTC. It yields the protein CASSPDGLPYEQYF.

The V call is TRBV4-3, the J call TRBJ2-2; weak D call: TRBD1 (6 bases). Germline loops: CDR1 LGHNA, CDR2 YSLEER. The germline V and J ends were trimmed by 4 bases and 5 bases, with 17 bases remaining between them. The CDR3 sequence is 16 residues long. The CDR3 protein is CASSPDGRTGTGELFF. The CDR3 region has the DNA TGCGCCAGCAGCCCAGACGGGCGAACAGGGACCGGGGAGCTGTTTTTT.

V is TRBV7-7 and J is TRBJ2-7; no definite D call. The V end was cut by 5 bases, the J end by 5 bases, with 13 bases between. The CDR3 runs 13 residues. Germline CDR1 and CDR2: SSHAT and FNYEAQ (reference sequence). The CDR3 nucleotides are TGTGCCAGCAGCAGCCCGGGTACCAACGAGCAGTACTTC. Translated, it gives CASSSPGTNEQYF. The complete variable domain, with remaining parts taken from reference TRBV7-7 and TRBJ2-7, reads GAGVSQSPRYKVTKRGQDVTLRCDPISSHATLYWYQQALGQGPEFLTYFNYEAQPDKSGLPSDRFSAERPEGSISTLTIQRTEQRDSAMYRCASSSPGTNEQYFGPGTRLTVT.

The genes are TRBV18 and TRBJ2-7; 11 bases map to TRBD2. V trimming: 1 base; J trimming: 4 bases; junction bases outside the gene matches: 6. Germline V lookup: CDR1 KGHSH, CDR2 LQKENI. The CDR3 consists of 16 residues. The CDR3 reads CASSPRLAGGRYEQYF. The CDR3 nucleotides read TGTGCCAGCTCACCACGGCTAGCGGGGGGTAGGTACGAGCAGTACTTC.

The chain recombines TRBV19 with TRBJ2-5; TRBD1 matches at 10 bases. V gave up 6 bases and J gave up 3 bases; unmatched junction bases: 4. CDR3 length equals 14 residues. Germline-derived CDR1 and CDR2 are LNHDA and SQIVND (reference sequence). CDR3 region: CASRKTGGKETQYF. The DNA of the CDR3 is TGTGCCAGTAGGAAGACAGGGGGCAAAGAGACCCAGTACTTC. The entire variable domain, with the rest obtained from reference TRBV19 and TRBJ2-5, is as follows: DGGITQSPKYLFRKEGQNVTLSCEQNLNHDAMYWYRQDPGQGLRLIYYSQIVNDFQKGDIAEGYSVSREKKESFPLTVTSAQKNPTAFYLCASRKTGGKETQYFGPGTRLLVL.

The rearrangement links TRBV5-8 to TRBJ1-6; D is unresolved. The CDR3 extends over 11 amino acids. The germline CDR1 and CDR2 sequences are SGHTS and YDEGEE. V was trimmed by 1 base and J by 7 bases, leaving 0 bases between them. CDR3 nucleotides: TGTGCCAGCAGCTTGAATTCACCCCTCCACTTT. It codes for CASSLNSPLHF.

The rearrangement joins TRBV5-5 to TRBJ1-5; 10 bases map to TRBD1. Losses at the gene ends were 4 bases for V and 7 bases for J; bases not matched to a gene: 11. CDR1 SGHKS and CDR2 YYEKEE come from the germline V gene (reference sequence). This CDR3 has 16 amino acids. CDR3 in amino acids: CASSVIGGTGEQPQHF. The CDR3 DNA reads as TGTGCCAGCAGCGTGATCGGAGGGACAGGGGAACAGCCCCAGCATTTT.

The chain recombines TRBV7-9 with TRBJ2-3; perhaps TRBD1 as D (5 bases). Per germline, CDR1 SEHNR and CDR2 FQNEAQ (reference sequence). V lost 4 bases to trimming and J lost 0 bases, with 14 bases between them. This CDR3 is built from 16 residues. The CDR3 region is CASSYRQHSSTDTQYF. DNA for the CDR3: TGTGCCAGCAGCTACCGACAGCACTCTAGCACAGATACGCAGTATTTT.

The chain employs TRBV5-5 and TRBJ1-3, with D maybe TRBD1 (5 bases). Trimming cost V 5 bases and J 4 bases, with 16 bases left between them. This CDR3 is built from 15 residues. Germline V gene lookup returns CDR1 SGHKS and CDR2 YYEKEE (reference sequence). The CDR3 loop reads CASSRGGALGNTIYF. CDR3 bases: TGTGCCAGCAGTCGAGGAGGGGCGCTCGGAAACACCATATATTTT.

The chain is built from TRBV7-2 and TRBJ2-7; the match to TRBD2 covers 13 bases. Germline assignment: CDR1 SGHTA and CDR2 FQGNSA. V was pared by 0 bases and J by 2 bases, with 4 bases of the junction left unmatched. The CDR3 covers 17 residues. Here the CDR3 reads CASSLATSGGAPYEQYF. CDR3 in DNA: TGTGCCAGCAGCTTAGCAACTAGCGGGGGGGCCCCCTACGAGCAGTACTTC. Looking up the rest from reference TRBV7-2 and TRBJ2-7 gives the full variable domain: GAGVSQSPSNKVTEKGKDVELRCDPISGHTALYWYRQSLGQGLEFLIYFQGNSAPDKSGLPSDRFSAERTGGSVSTLTIQRTQQEDSAVYLCASSLATSGGAPYEQYFGPGTRLTVT.

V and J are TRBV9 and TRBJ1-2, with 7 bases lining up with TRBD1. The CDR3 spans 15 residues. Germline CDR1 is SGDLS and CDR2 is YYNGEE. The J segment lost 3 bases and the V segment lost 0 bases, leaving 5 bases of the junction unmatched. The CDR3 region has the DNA TGTGCCAGCAGCGTAGCCACAGGGGCGGACTATGGCTACACCTTC. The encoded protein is CASSVATGADYGYTF.

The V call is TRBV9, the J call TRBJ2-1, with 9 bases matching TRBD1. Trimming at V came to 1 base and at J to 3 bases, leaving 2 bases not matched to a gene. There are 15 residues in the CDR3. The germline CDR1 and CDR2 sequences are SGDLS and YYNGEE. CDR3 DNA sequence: TGTGCCAGCAGCGTAACAGGGGGCATCTACAATGAGCAGTTCTTC. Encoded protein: CASSVTGGIYNEQFF.

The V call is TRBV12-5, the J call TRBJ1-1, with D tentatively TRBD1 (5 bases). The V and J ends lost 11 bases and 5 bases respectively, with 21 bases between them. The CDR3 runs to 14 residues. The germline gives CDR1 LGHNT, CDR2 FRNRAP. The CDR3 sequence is CALPGGAGWTEAFF. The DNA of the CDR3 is TGTGCTCTCCCGGGCGGGGCGGGGTGGACTGAAGCTTTCTTT.

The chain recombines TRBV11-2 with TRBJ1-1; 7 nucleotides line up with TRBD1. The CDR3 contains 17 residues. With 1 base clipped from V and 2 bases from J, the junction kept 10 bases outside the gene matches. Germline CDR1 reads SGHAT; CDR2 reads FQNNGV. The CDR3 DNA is TGTGCCAGCAGCTTAGCGATTGCAGGGGGTCTAAACACTGAAGCTTTCTTT. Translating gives CASSLAIAGGLNTEAFF.

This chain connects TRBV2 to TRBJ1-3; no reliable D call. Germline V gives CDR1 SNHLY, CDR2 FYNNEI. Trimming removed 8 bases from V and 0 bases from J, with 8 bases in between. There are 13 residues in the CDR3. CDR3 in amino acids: CASCGSSGNTIYF. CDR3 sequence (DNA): TGTGCCAGCTGCGGGTCCTCTGGAAACACCATATATTTT.

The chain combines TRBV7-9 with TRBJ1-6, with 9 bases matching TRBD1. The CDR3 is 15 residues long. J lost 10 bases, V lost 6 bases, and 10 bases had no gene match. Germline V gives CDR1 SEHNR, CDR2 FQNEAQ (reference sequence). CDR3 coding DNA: TGTGCCAGCAGTCCCGGGGACAGGGAAAGATCACCCCTCCACTTT. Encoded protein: CASSPGDRERSPLHF.

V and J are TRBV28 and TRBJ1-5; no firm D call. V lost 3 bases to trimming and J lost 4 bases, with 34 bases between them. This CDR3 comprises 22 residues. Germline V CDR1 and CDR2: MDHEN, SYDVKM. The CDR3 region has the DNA TGTGCCAGCAGTTTCTACGGGTCAATACCCCCTATACAGATTACTTTGAATCAGCCCCAGCATTTT. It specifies CASSFYGSIPPIQITLNQPQHF. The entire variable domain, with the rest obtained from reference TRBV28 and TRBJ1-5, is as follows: DVKVTQSSRYLVKRTGEKVFLECVQDMDHENMFWYRQDPGLGLRLIYFSYDVKMKEKGDIPEGYSVSREKKERFSLILESASTNQTSMYLCASSFYGSIPPIQITLNQPQHFGDGTRLSIL.

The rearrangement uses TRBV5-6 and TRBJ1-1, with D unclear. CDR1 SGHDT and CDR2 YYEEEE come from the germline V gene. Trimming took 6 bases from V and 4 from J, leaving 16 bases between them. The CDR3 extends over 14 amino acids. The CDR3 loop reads CASNHIQRSTEAFF. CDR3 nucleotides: TGTGCCAGCAACCACATACAGAGGAGCACTGAAGCTTTCTTT.

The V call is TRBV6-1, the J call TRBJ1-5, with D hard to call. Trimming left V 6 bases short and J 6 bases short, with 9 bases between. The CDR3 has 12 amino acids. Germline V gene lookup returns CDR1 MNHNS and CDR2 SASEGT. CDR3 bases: TGTGCCAGCAGGGCTCCGGGTCAGCCCCAGCATTTT. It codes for CASRAPGQPQHF.

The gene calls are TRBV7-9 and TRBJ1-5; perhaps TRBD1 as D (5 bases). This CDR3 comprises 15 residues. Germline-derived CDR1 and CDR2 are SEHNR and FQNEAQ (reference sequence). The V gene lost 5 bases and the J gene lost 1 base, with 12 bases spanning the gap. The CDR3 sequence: CASSGRVDSNQPQHF. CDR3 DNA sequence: TGTGCCAGCAGCGGCAGGGTCGACAGCAATCAGCCCCAGCATTTT.

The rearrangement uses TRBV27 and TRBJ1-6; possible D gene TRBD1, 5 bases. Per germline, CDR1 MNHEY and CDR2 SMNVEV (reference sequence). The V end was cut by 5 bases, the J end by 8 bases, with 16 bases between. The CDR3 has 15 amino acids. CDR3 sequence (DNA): TGTGCCAGCAGTAAATCCCCAGGGCACGATTCACCCCTCCACTTT. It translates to CASSKSPGHDSPLHF.

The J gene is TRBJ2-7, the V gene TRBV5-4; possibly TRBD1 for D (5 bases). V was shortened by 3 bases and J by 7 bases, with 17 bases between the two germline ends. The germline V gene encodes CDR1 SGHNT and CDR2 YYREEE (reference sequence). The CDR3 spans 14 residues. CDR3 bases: TGTGCCAGCAGCTCCAAAACAGGATTGGGAGAGCAGTACTTC. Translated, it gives CASSSKTGLGEQYF.

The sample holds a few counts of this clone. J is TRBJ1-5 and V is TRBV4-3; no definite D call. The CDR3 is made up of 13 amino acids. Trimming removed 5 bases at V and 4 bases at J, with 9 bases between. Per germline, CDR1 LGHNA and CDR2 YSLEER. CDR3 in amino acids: CASSGGMNQPQHF. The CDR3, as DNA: TGCGCCAGCAGCGGAGGCATGAATCAGCCCCAGCATTTT.

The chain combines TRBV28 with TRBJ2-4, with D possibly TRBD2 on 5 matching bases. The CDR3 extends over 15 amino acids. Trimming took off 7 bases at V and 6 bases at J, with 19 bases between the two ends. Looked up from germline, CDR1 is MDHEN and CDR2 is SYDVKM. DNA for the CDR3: TGTGCCAGCAACTCATTGGGTTTGGCGGGAAACATTCAGTACTTC. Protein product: CASNSLGLAGNIQYF.

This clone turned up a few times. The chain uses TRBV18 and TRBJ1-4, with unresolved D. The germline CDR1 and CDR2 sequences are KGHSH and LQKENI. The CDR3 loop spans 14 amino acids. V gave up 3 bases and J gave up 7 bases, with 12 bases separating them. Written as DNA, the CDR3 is TGTGCCAGCTCACCGTTGCCTGGCGGTGAAAAACTGTTTTTT. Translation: CASSPLPGGEKLFF.

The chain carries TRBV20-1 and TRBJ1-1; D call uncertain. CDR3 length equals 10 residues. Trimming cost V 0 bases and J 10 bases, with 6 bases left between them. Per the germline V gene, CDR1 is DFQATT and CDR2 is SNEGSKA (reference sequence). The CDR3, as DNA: TGCAGTGCTAGAGATCTCACAGCTTTCTTT. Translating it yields CSARDLTAFF.

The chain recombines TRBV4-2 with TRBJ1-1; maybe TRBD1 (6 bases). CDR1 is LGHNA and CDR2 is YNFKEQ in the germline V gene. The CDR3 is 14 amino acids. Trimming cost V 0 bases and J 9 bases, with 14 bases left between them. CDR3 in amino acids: CASSQEGGDKKAFF. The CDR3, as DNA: TGTGCCAGCAGCCAAGAGGGGGGGGACAAAAAAGCTTTCTTT.